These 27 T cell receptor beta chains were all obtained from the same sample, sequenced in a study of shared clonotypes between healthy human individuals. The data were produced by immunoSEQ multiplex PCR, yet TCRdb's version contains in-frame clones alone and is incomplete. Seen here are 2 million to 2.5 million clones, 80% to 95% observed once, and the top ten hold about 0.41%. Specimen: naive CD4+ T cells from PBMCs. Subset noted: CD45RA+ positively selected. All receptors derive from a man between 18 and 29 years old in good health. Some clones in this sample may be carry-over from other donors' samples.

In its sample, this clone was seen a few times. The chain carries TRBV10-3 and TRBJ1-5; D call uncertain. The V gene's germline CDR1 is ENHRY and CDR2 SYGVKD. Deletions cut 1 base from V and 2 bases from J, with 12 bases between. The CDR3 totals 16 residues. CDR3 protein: CAISEFGRSGNQPQHF. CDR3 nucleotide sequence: TGTGCCATCAGTGAGTTTGGAAGGAGCGGCAATCAGCCCCAGCATTTT.

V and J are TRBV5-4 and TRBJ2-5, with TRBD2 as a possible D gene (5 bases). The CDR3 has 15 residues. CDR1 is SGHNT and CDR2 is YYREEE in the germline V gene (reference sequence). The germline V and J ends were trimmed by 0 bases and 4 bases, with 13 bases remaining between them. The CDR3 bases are TGTGCCAGCAGCTTGGAAGGGAGTCCTCGAGAGACCCAGTACTTC. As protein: CASSLEGSPRETQYF.

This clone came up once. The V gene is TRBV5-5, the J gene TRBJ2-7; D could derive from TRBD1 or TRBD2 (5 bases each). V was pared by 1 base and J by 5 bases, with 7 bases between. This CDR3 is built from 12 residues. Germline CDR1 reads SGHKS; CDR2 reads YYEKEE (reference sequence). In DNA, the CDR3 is TGTGCCAGCAGCTTGTGGGGGAACGAGCAGTACTTC. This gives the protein CASSLWGNEQYF.

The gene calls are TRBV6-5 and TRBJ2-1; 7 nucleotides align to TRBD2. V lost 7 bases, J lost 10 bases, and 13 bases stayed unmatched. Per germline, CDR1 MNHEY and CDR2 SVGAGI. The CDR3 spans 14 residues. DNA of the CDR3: TGTGCCAGCACCCCTGGGGGGGGTTCTCGAGAGCAGTTCTTC. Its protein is CASTPGGGSREQFF.

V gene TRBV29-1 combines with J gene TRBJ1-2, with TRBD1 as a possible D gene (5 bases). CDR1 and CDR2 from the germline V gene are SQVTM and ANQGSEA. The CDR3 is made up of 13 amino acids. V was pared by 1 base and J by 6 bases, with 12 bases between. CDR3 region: CSVEGGIVHGYTF. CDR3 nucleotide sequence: TGCAGCGTTGAAGGGGGCATCGTGCATGGCTACACCTTC.

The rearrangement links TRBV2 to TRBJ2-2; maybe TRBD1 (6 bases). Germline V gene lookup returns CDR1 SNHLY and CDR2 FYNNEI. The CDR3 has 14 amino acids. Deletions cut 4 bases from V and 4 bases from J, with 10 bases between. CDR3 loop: CASSGTVLTGELFF. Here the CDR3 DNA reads TGTGCCAGCAGTGGGACAGTCCTCACCGGGGAGCTGTTTTTT.

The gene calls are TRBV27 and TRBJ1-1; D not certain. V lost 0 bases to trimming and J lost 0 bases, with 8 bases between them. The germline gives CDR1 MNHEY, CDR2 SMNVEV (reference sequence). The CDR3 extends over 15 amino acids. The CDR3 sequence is CASSLSRIMNTEAFF. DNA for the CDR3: TGTGCCAGCAGTTTATCGCGGATTATGAACACTGAAGCTTTCTTT.

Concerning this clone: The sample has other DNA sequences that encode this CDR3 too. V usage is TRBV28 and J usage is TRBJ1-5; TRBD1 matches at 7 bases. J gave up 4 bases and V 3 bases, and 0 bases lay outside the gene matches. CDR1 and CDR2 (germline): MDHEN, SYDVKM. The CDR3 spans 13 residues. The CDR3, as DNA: TGTGCCAGCAGTTTGACAGGGAATCAGCCCCAGCATTTT. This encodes CASSLTGNQPQHF. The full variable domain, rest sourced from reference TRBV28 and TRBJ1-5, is DVKVTQSSRYLVKRTGEKVFLECVQDMDHENMFWYRQDPGLGLRLIYFSYDVKMKEKGDIPEGYSVSREKKERFSLILESASTNQTSMYLCASSLTGNQPQHFGDGTRLSIL.

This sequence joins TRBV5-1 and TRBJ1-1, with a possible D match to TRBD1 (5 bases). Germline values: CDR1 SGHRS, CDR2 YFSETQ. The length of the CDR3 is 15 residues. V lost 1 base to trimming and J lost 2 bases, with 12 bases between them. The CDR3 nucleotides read TGCGCCAGCAGCTTGCCAAGGCAGGGTAACACTGAAGCTTTCTTT. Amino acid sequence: CASSLPRQGNTEAFF.

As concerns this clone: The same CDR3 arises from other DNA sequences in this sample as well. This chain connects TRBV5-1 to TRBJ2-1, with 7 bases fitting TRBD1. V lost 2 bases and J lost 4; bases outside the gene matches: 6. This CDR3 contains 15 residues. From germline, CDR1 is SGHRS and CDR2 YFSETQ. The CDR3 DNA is TGCGCCAGCAGCTTAGGGGGACAGACGTACAATGAGCAGTTCTTC. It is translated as CASSLGGQTYNEQFF. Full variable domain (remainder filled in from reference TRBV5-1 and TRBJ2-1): KAGVTQTPRYLIKTRGQQVTLSCSPISGHRSVSWYQQTPGQGLQFLFEYFSETQRNKGNFPGRFSGRQFSNSRSEMNVSTLELGDSALYLCASSLGGQTYNEQFFGPGTRLTVL.

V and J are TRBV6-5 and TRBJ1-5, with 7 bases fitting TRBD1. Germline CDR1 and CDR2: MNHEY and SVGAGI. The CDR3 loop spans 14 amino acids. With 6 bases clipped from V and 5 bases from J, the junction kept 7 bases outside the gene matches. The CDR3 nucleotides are TGTGCCAGCAGACTTCGACAGGGCGATCAGCCCCAGCATTTT. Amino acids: CASRLRQGDQPQHF.

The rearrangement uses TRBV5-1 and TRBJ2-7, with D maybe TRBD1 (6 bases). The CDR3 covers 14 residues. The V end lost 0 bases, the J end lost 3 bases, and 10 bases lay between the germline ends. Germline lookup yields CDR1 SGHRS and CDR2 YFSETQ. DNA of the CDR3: TGCGCCAGCAGCTTGGACAGGGCCCACTACGAGCAGTACTTC. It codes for CASSLDRAHYEQYF.

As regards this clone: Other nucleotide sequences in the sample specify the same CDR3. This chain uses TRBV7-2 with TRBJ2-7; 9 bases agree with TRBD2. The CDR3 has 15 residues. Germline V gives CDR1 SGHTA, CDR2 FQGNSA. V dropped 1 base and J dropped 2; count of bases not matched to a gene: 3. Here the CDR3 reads CASSLVLAGTYEQYF. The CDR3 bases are TGTGCCAGCAGCTTAGTCCTAGCGGGGACCTACGAGCAGTACTTC.

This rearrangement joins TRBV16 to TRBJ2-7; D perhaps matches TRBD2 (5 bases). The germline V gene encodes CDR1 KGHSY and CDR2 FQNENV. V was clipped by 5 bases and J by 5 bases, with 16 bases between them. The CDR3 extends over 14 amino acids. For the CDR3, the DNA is TGTGCCAGCAGCGCGGGTTCTTTGACCCACGAGCAGTACTTC. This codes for CASSAGSLTHEQYF.

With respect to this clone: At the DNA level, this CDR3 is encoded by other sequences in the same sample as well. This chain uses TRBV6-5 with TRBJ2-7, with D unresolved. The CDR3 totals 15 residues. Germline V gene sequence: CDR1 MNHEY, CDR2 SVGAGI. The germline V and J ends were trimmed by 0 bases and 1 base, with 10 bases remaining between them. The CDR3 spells CASSYSNAYSYEQYF. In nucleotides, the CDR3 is TGTGCCAGCAGTTACTCGAATGCCTATTCCTACGAGCAGTACTTC.

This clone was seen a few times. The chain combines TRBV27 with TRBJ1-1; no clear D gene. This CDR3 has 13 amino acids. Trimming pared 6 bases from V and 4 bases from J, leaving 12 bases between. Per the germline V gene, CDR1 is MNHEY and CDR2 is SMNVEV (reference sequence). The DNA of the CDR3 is TGTGCCAGCAGGCTCTTGTATACCACTGAAGCTTTCTTT. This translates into CASRLLYTTEAFF.

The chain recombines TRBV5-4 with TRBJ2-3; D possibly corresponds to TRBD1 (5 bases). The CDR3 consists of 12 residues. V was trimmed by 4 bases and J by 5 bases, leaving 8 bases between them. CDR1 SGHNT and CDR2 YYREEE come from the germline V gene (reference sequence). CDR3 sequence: CASSIDRDTQYF. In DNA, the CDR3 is TGTGCCAGCAGCATAGACAGAGATACGCAGTATTTT.

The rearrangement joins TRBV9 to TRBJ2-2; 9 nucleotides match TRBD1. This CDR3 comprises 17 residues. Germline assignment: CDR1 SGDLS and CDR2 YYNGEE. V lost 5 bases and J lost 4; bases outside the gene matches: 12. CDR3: CASRRTGVPSSTGELFF. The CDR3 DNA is TGTGCCAGCAGGCGGACAGGGGTCCCCTCATCCACCGGGGAGCTGTTTTTT.

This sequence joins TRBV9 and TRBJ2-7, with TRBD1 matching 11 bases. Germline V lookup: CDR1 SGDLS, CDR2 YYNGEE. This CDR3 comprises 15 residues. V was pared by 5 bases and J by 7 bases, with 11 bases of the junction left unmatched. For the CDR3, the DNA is TGTGCCAGCAGTGAACGGCCGGGACAGGGGGGAGAGCAGTACTTC. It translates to CASSERPGQGGEQYF.

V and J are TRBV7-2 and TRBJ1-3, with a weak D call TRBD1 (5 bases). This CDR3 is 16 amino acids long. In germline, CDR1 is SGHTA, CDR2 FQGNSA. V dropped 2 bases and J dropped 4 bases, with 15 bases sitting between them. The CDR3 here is CASSLRAGGEGNTIYF. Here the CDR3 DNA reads TGTGCCAGCAGCTTAAGGGCTGGGGGGGAAGGAAACACCATATATTTT.

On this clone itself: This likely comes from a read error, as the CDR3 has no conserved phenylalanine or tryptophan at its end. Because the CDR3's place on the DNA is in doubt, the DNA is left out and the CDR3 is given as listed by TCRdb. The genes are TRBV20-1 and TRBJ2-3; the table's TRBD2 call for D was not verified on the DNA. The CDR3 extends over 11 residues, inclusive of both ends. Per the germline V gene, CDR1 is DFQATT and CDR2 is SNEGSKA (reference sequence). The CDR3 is CSASTSGPSKS.

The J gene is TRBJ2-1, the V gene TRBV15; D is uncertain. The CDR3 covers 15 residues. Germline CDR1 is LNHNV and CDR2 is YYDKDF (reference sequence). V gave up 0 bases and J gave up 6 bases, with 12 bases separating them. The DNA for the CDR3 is TGTGCCACCAGCAGAGATCGCCCCAGGACCAATGAGCAGTTCTTC. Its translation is CATSRDRPRTNEQFF.

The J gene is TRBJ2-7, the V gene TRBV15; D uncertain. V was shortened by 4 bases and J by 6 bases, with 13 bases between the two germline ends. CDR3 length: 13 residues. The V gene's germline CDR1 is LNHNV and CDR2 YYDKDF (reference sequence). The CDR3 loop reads CATSTRTLGEQYF. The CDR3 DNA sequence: TGTGCCACCAGCACACGAACGCTGGGCGAGCAGTACTTC.

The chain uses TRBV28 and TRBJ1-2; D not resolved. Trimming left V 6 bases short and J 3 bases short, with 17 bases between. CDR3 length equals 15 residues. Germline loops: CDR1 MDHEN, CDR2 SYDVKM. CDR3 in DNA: TGTGCCAGCAGCCTCGGTGGAGGGTTGGACTATGGCTACACCTTC. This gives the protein CASSLGGGLDYGYTF.

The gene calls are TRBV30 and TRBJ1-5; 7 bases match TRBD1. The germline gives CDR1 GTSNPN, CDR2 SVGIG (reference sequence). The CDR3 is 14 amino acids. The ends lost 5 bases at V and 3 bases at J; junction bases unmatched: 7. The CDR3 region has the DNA TGTGCCTGGGGGGAGGGGACAGTCAATCAGCCCCAGCATTTT. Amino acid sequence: CAWGEGTVNQPQHF.

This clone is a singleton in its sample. The CDR3 loop is CASCPTTGVYNEQFF. The CDR3 DNA sequence: TGTGCCAGCTGCCCAACTACGGGAGTCTACAATGAGCAGTTCTTC. V gene TRBV6-6 combines with J gene TRBJ2-1; a possible D gene is TRBD2 (6 bases). This CDR3 region has 15 residues. The germline gives CDR1 MNHNY, CDR2 SVGAGI (reference sequence). V shed 8 bases and J shed 3 bases, with 17 bases lying between them.

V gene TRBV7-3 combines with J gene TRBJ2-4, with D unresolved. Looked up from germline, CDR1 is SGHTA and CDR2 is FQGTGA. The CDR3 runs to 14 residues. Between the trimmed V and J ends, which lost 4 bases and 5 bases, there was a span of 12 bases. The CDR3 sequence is CASSSEPTQNIQYF. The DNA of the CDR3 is TGTGCCAGCAGCTCAGAACCGACTCAAAACATTCAGTACTTC.